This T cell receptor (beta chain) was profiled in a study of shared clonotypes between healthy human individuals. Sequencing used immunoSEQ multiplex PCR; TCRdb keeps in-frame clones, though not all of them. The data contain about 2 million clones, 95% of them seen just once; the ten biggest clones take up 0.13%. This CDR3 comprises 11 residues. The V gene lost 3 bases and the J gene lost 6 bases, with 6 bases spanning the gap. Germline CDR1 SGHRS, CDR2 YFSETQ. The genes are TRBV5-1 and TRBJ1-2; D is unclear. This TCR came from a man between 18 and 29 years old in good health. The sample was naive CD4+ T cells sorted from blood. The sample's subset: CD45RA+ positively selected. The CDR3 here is CASSSHHGYTF. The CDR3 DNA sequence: TGCGCCAGCAGCTCTCATCATGGCTACACCTTC.